This TCR beta chain emerged from a study of cytomegalovirus exposure and HLA in healthy donors. Whole-study context: Early release data held some 80 million unique TCRs from HLA-typed donors. The study placed roughly four fifths of its 398 genotyped donors in the Caucasian-associated ancestry cluster.

From germline, CDR1 is SGHRS and CDR2 YFSETQ. V shed 4 bases, J shed 5 bases, and the junction held 6 bases outside the gene matches. The CDR3 covers 16 residues. The study ran its PCR with 60 Vbeta and 13 Jbeta primers. Assay: immunoSEQ multiplex PCR; the TCRdb copy retains only in-frame clones and omits some. Of about 190,000 clones detected, 75% to 85% appear once; the ten largest clones hold around 0.75%. This receptor was obtained from a woman aged 18-29 years in good health and CMV-seronegative. This sequence joins TRBV5-1 and TRBJ2-3; 14 nucleotides agree with TRBD2. Material for sequencing was PBMCs. CDR3 in DNA: TGCGCCAGCAGCCTGGGACTAGCGGGAGTTATAGATACGCAGTATTTT. This gives the protein CASSLGLAGVIDTQYF.